This T cell receptor (beta chain) was identified during a study of T cell responses to AZD1222 COVID-19 vaccine. About this clone itself: Its antigen is unidentified.

Profiling relied on immunoSEQ multiplex PCR, and the TCRdb table lists in-frame clones only, not all of them. The sample records 70,000 to 95,000 clones, just over 90% being singletons. Deletions cut 4 bases from V and 0 bases from J, with 12 bases between. This CDR3 contains 15 residues. Germline CDR1 SGDLS, CDR2 YYNGEE. Study-level findings and limits: Spike was spanned by vaccine-associated CD4 TCRs, with dominance at 160-218 and 743-854.

The clonotype comes from an adult who received the AZD1222 COVID-19 vaccine. The sample in question was peripheral blood, obtained 28 days after the second AZD1222 dose. V gene TRBV9 combines with J gene TRBJ2-3; a weak D match, TRBD2 (5 bases). The CDR3 nucleotides are TGTGCCAGCAGCCTCGGGAACCCTAGCACAGATACGCAGTATTTT. Amino acids: CASSLGNPSTDTQYF.